This T cell receptor beta chain derives from a study of shared clonotypes between healthy human individuals. Whole-study context: The study enrolled a couple of women and three men aged 18 to 49.

Assay: immunoSEQ multiplex PCR; the TCRdb copy retains only in-frame clones and omits some. The top ten clones hold 0.3% to 0.4% of a sample with about 2.3 million clones, approximately 90% of them seen once. On this clone itself: The same CDR3 is also encoded by other DNA sequences in this sample.

Donors comprised healthy HIV-negative adults lacking recent acute infections or vaccinations. The CDR3 contains 13 residues. Germline V gene lookup returns CDR1 SGHTA and CDR2 FQGNSA. V was trimmed by 0 bases and J by 4 bases, leaving 4 bases between them. This sequence joins TRBV7-2 and TRBJ1-3; D unclear. Sequenced material: naive CD4+ T cells from PBMCs. Subset indicated: CD45RA+ positively selected. The sequence came from a man in his late teens or twenties in good health. Some clones in this sample may be carry-over from other donors' samples. The CDR3 DNA is TGTGCCAGCAGCTTAGCGGCGGGAAACACCATATATTTT. Translating gives CASSLAAGNTIYF.